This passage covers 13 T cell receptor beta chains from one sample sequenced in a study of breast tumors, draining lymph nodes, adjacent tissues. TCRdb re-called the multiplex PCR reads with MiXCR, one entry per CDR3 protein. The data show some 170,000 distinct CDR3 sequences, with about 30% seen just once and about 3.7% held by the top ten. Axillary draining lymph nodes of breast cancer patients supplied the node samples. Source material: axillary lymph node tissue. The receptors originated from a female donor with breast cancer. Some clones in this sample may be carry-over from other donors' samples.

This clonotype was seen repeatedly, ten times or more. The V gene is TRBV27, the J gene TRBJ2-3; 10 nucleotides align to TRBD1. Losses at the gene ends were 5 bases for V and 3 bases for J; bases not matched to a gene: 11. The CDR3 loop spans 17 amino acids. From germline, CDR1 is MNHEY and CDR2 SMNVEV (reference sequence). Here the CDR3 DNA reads TGTGCCAGCAGTCCAGGGACAGGGGCGCCTGTAACAGATACGCAGTATTTT. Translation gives CASSPGTGAPVTDTQYF.

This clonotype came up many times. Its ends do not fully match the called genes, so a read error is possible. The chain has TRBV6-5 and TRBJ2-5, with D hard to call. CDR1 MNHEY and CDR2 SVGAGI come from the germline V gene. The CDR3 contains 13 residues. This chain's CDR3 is CASSHSGSETQYF. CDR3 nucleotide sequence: TGTGCCAGCAGTCACTCCGGCTCGGAGACCCAGTACTTC.

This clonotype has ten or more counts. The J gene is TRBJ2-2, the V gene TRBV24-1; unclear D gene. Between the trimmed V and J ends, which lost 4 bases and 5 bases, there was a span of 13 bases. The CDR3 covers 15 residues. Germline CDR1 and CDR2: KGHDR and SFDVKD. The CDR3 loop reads CATSETPPRTGELFF. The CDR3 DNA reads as TGTGCCACCAGTGAGACACCCCCTCGGACCGGGGAGCTGTTTTTT.

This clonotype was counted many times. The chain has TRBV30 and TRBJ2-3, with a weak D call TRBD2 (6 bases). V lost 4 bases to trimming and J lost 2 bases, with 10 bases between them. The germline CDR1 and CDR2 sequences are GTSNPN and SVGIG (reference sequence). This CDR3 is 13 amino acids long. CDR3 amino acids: CAWMLADTDTQYF. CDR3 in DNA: TGTGCCTGGATGTTAGCGGACACAGATACGCAGTATTTT.

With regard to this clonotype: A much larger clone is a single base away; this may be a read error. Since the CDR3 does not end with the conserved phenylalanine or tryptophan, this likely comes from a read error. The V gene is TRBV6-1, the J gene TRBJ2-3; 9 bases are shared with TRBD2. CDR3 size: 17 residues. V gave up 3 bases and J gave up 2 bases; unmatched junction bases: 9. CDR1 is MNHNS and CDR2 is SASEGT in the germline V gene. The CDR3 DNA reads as TGTGCCAGCAGTGACCACCTTAGCGGGGGAGCCACAGATACGCAGTATTTG. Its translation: CASSDHLSGGATDTQYL.

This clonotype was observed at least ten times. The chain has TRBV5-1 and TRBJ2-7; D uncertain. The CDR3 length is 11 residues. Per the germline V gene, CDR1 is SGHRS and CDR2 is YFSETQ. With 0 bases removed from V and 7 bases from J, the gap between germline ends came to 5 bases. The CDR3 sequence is CASSLAEEQYF. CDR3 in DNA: TGCGCCAGCAGCTTGGCGGAGGAGCAGTACTTC.

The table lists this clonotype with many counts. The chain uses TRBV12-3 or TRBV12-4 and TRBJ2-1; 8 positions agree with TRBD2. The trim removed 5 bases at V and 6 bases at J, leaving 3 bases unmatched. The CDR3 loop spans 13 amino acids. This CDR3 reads CASSQRGRNEQFF. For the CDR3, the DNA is TGTGCCAGCAGTCAGCGGGGGCGCAATGAGCAGTTCTTC.

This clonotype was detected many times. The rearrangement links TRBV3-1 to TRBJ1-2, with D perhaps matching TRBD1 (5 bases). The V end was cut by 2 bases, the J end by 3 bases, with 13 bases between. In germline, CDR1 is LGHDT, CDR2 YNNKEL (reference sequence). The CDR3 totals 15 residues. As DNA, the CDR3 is TGTGCCAGCAGCCAAAGTCCTGACAGTTACTATGGCTACACCTTC. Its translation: CASSQSPDSYYGYTF.

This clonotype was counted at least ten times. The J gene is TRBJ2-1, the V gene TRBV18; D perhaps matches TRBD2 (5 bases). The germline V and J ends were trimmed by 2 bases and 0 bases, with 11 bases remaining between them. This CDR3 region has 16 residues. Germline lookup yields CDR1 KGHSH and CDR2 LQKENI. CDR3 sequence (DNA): TGTGCCAGCTCACCAAAAGCGGCCAGCTCCTACAATGAGCAGTTCTTC. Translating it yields CASSPKAASSYNEQFF.

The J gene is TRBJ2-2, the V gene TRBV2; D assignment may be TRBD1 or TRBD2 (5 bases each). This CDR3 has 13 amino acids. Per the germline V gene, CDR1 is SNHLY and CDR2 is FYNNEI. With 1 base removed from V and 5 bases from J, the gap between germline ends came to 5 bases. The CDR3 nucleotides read TGTGCCAGCAGTGAAGGGGGGACCGGGGAGCTGTTTTTT. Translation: CASSEGGTGELFF.

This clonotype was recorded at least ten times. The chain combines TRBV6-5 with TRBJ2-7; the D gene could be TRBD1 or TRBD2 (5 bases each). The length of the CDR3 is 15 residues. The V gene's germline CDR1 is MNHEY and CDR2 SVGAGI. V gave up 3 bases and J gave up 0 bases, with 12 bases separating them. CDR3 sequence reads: CASSYRGVTSYEQYF. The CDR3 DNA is TGTGCCAGCAGTTATAGAGGGGTTACCTCCTACGAGCAGTACTTC.

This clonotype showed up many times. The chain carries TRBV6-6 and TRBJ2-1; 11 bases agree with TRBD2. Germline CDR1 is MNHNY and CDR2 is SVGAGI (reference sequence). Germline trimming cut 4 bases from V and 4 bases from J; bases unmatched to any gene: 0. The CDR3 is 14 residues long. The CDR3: CASSSSGGYNEQFF. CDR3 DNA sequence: TGTGCCAGCAGTTCTAGCGGGGGGTACAATGAGCAGTTCTTC.

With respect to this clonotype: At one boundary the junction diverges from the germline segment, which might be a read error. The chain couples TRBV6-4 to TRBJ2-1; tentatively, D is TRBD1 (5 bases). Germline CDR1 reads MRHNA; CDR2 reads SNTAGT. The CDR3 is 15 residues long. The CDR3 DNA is TGTGCCAGCAGTGTGGATAAATGGGGCGTCAATGAGCGGTTCTTC. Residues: CASSVDKWGVNERFF.